This T cell receptor (beta chain) is from a study of cytomegalovirus exposure and HLA in healthy donors. Overall study findings and caveats: It was reported that the classifier diagnosed cytomegalovirus status with high specificity and sensitivity in both the original and validation cohorts.

Note on this clone: The antigen remains unidentified.

J gave up 3 bases and V 4 bases, and 3 bases lay outside the gene matches. Germline V gene data show CDR1 as MGHRA and CDR2 as YSYEKL. The CDR3 totals 15 residues. A multiplex PCR was run with 60 Vbeta primers and 13 Jbeta primers. Some clones are missing from TCRdb's copy, which holds only in-frame ones; the method was immunoSEQ multiplex PCR. Of under 120,000 clones in the sample, 65% to 80% were seen once. The chain recombines TRBV4-1 with TRBJ2-7, with 13 bases fitting TRBD2. The sequenced material came from PBMCs. This TCR was recovered from a woman between 40 and 50 years old in good health and CMV-seronegative. CDR3 sequence: CASSLGLAGDYEQYF. The CDR3 coding sequence is TGCGCCAGCAGCCTTGGACTAGCGGGGGACTACGAGCAGTACTTC.